The clone carrying this TCR beta chain was counted between two and nine times. These data originate in a study of CD8+ T cells in alopecia areata. This CDR3 contains 14 residues. Germline values: CDR1 SGHTA, CDR2 FQGTGA. Deletions cut 4 bases from V and 3 bases from J, with 11 bases between. RNA extraction and reverse transcription yielded cDNA as sequencing template. Sequencing was performed with immunoSEQ multiplex PCR; in TCRdb, only in-frame clones are kept and a portion is missing. The sample lists around 190,000 clones, roughly 60% occurring once. As to treatment: oral pan-JAK inhibitor, 5-10 mg twice daily.

Specimen: CD4+ T cells sorted from blood, collected at week 24, from a patient treated with tofacitinib. The V gene is TRBV7-3, the J gene TRBJ2-3; D may correspond to TRBD1 or TRBD2 (5 bases each). The source is a human donor with alopecia areata. CDR3 protein: CASSSNGATDTQYF. In nucleotides, the CDR3 is TGTGCCAGCAGCTCCAACGGGGCGACAGATACGCAGTATTTT. Looking up the rest from reference TRBV7-3 and TRBJ2-3 gives the full variable domain: GAGVSQTPSNKVTEKGKYVELRCDPISGHTALYWYRQSLGQGPEFLIYFQGTGAADDSGLPNDRFFAVRPEGSVSTLKIQRTERGDSAVYLCASSSNGATDTQYFGPGTRLTVL.